Following are 9 T cell receptor beta chains from one sample sequenced in a study of cytomegalovirus exposure and HLA in healthy donors. Assay used: immunoSEQ multiplex PCR; TCRdb lists only in-frame clones, some missing. The sample holds approximately 270,000 clones, more than 75% seen once. The sample was PBMCs. These receptors were taken from a man aged 18 to 29 in good health and CMV-seropositive.

The rearrangement links TRBV18 to TRBJ1-5; D gene unclear. Germline lookup yields CDR1 KGHSH and CDR2 LQKENI. The V and J ends lost 3 bases and 6 bases respectively, with 12 bases between them. The CDR3 is 14 amino acids. CDR3 protein: CASSPRAPIQPQHF. The CDR3 DNA reads as TGTGCCAGCTCACCCCGGGCCCCAATTCAGCCCCAGCATTTT.

This clone has just one count. V and J are TRBV14 and TRBJ1-1; a weak D match, TRBD1 (5 bases). Trimming cost V 3 bases and J 0 bases, with 8 bases left between them. CDR3 size: 14 residues. Germline V gene lookup returns CDR1 SGHDN and CDR2 FVKESK. DNA of the CDR3: TGTGCCAGCAGCCATAGGACAATGAACACTGAAGCTTTCTTT. It codes for CASSHRTMNTEAFF.

V usage is TRBV6-1 and J usage is TRBJ2-1; D is perhaps TRBD1 (5 bases). The germline gives CDR1 MNHNS, CDR2 SASEGT. CDR3 size: 16 residues. V was clipped by 3 bases and J by 8 bases, with 20 bases between them. Here the CDR3 reads CASSDPGAHTGDEQFF. Here the CDR3 DNA reads TGTGCCAGCAGTGATCCTGGGGCCCACACGGGCGATGAGCAGTTCTTC.

This rearrangement joins TRBV5-6 to TRBJ2-3; tentatively, D is TRBD2 (6 bases). CDR1 is SGHDT and CDR2 is YYEEEE in the germline V gene. The CDR3 extends over 14 amino acids. Trimming cost V 0 bases and J 4 bases, with 9 bases left between them. The chain's CDR3 is CASSLGGRSDTQYF. CDR3 sequence (DNA): TGTGCCAGCAGCTTGGGTGGGAGGTCAGATACGCAGTATTTT.

The chain recombines TRBV25-1 with TRBJ1-2; TRBD1 might be the D (6 bases). This CDR3 comprises 13 residues. Trimming took off 2 bases at V and 6 bases at J, with 10 bases between the two ends. The germline V gene encodes CDR1 MGHDK and CDR2 SYGVNS. CDR3 sequence reads: CASSEGQSDGYTF. CDR3 nucleotide sequence: TGTGCCAGCAGTGAAGGACAGTCAGATGGCTACACCTTC.

V usage is TRBV29-1 and J usage is TRBJ2-1, with D perhaps matching TRBD1 or TRBD2 (5 bases each). V gave up 7 bases and J gave up 8 bases, with 15 bases separating them. There are 12 residues in the CDR3. Germline V gene data show CDR1 as SQVTM and CDR2 as ANQGSEA. Here the CDR3 reads CSARKGDDEQFF. Written as DNA, the CDR3 is TGCAGCGCGAGAAAAGGGGACGATGAGCAGTTCTTC.

The J gene is TRBJ2-5, the V gene TRBV7-8; weak D call: TRBD2 (6 bases). The CDR3 is made up of 15 amino acids. The V and J ends lost 3 bases and 5 bases respectively, with 16 bases between them. The germline V gene encodes CDR1 SGHVS and CDR2 FQNEAQ. CDR3 coding DNA: TGTGCCAGCAGCTTGAACGGACTATCTTTGGAGACCCAGTACTTC. Encoded protein: CASSLNGLSLETQYF.

This chain connects TRBV11-2 to TRBJ1-1; a possible D gene is TRBD1 (5 bases). This CDR3 region has 14 residues. V gave up 5 bases and J gave up 6 bases, with 16 bases separating them. Germline CDR1 reads SGHAT; CDR2 reads FQNNGV. The CDR3 DNA sequence: TGTGCCAGCAGCCCGGGGCGGGCAGGGCCTGAAGCTTTCTTT. As protein: CASSPGRAGPEAFF. The full variable domain, in which reference TRBV11-2 and TRBJ1-1 provide the parts outside the CDR3, is EAGVAQSPRYKIIEKRQSVAFWCNPISGHATLYWYQQILGQGPKLLIQFQNNGVVDDSQLPKDRFSAERLKGVDSTLKIQPAKLEDSAVYLCASSPGRAGPEAFFGQGTRLTVV.

This chain uses TRBV11-2 with TRBJ2-7; 8 bases are shared with TRBD1. CDR3 length equals 15 residues. Per germline, CDR1 SGHAT and CDR2 FQNNGV. V lost 2 bases to trimming and J lost 3 bases; unmatched junction nucleotides: 6. The CDR3 DNA is TGTGCCAGCAGCTTAATTACCGGACAGGGCTACGAGCAGTACTTC. Amino acids: CASSLITGQGYEQYF. Full variable domain (rest looked up from reference TRBV11-2 and TRBJ2-7): EAGVAQSPRYKIIEKRQSVAFWCNPISGHATLYWYQQILGQGPKLLIQFQNNGVVDDSQLPKDRFSAERLKGVDSTLKIQPAKLEDSAVYLCASSLITGQGYEQYFGPGTRLTVT.